The 9 T cell receptor beta chains below all came from one sample that was sequenced in a study of T cell changes during pregnancy in multiple sclerosis. Repertoires were generated with immunoSEQ multiplex PCR, while TCRdb's copy carries only in-frame clones and drops some. The sample records 78,000 or so clones, about 91% being singletons. The sample here was peripheral blood, taken before pregnancy. The receptors come from a female donor with multiple sclerosis, enrolled in a pregnancy study.

The chain links TRBV27 to TRBJ1-1, with 9 bases fitting TRBD1. Germline V gives CDR1 MNHEY, CDR2 SMNVEV (reference sequence). V lost 6 bases and J lost 4; bases outside the gene matches: 15. The length of the CDR3 is 17 residues. The CDR3 nucleotides are TGTGCCAGCAGGGGGACGGACAGGGGTGCCGTCAGCACTGAAGCTTTCTTT. This encodes CASRGTDRGAVSTEAFF.

The chain carries TRBV7-2 and TRBJ1-2, with a weak D call TRBD1 (6 bases). With 3 bases removed from V and 6 bases from J, the gap between germline ends came to 14 bases. Germline V gene sequence: CDR1 SGHTA, CDR2 FQGNSA. The CDR3 covers 14 residues. The CDR3 is CASSFSGTTDGYTF. The DNA of the CDR3 is TGTGCCAGCAGCTTCTCCGGGACAACCGATGGCTACACCTTC.

DNA of the CDR3: TGTGCCAGCAGTGAAGGGGGCAGATCTGGAAACACCATATATTTT. Amino acid sequence: CASSEGGRSGNTIYF. This sequence joins TRBV6-1 and TRBJ1-3; D is possibly TRBD1 (5 bases). The CDR3 runs 15 residues. Germline V gene data show CDR1 as MNHNS and CDR2 as SASEGT. The V and J ends lost 1 base and 1 base respectively, with 8 bases between them.

The chain links TRBV9 to TRBJ1-1; 8 bases map to TRBD1. This CDR3 comprises 14 residues. CDR1 is SGDLS and CDR2 is YYNGEE in the germline V gene. The ends lost 0 bases at V and 4 bases at J; junction bases unmatched: 2. CDR3 nucleotide sequence: TGTGCCAGCAGCGTAGGCAGGGGGCTCACTGAAGCTTTCTTT. Protein: CASSVGRGLTEAFF.

The rearrangement joins TRBV5-4 to TRBJ2-5, with D maybe TRBD1 (7 bases). Deletions cut 4 bases from V and 2 bases from J, with 9 bases between. The CDR3 is 13 amino acids. Looked up from germline, CDR1 is SGHNT and CDR2 is YYREEE (reference sequence). In nucleotides, the CDR3 is TGTGCCAGCAGCGCGGGACAGCAAGAGACCCAGTACTTC. Residues: CASSAGQQETQYF.

This chain connects TRBV6-5 to TRBJ2-1; 7 bases map to TRBD1. V lost 2 bases, J lost 10 bases, and 5 bases stayed unmatched. Germline lookup yields CDR1 MNHEY and CDR2 SVGAGI. The CDR3 has 13 residues. The CDR3 DNA is TGTGCCAGCAGTTACCGACAGGGTGGCGAGCAGTTCTTC. Its translation is CASSYRQGGEQFF.

This rearrangement joins TRBV27 to TRBJ2-7; TRBD1 is a possible D gene (6 bases). Per the germline V gene, CDR1 is MNHEY and CDR2 is SMNVEV (reference sequence). This CDR3 is 17 amino acids long. V was trimmed by 5 bases and J by 2 bases, leaving 22 bases between them. CDR3 DNA sequence: TGTGCCAGCAGTAAACTAAGCAGGGGTCGGGGCCCCTACGAGCAGTACTTC. Translation gives CASSKLSRGRGPYEQYF.

This chain uses TRBV9 with TRBJ2-7, with TRBD2 matching over 12 bases. Germline-derived CDR1 and CDR2 are SGDLS and YYNGEE. There are 14 residues in the CDR3. The V segment lost 3 bases and the J segment 6 bases; nucleotides outside the gene matches: 4. CDR3 nucleotide sequence: TGTGCCAGCAGCGCTAGCGGGGGGGCGGGCGAGCAGTACTTC. It yields the protein CASSASGGAGEQYF.

This clone was detected only once. CDR3 nucleotide sequence: TGTGCCAGTAGTATAAGATGGTGGACTCCTAACGCCGGGGAGCTGTTTTTT. It specifies CASSIRWWTPNAGELFF. The chain links TRBV19 to TRBJ2-2; D perhaps matches TRBD2 (5 bases). The CDR3 loop spans 17 amino acids. V lost 2 bases to trimming and J lost 6 bases, with 19 bases between them. CDR1 LNHDA and CDR2 SQIVND come from the germline V gene (reference sequence).